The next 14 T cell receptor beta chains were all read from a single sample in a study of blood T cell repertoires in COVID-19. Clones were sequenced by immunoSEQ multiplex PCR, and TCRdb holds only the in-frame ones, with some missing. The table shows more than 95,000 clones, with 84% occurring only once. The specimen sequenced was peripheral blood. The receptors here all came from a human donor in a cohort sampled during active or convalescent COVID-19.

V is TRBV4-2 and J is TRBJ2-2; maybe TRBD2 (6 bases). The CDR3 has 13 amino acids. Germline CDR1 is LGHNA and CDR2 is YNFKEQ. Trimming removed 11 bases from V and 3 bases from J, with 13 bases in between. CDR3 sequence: CAGGVAHTGELFF. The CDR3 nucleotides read TGTGCCGGAGGGGTGGCTCACACCGGGGAGCTGTTTTTT.

The CDR3 DNA sequence: TGTGCCTGGAGTGGAAGAGGACAGGGGGTAGGCTACACCTTC. Protein: CAWSGRGQGVGYTF. The chain carries TRBV30 and TRBJ1-2, with TRBD1 matching over 10 bases. Germline V gene data show CDR1 as GTSNPN and CDR2 as SVGIG (reference sequence). This CDR3 comprises 14 residues. V lost 1 base, J lost 8 bases, and 7 bases stayed unmatched.

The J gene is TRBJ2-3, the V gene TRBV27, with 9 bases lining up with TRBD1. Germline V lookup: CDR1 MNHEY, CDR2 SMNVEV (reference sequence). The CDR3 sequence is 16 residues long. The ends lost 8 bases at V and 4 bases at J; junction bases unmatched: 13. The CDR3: CASVPYPGQGPDTQYF. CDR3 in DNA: TGTGCCAGCGTACCTTATCCGGGACAGGGCCCAGATACGCAGTATTTT.

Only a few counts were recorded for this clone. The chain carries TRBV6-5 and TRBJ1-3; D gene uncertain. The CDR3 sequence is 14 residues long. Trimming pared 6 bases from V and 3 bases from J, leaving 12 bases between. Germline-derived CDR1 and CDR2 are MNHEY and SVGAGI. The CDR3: CASSLRWSGNTIYF. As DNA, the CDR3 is TGTGCCAGCAGCCTAAGGTGGAGTGGAAACACCATATATTTT.

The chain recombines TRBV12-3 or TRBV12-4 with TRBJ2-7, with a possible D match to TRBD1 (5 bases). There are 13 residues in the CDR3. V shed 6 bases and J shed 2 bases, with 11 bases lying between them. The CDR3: CASSRQLPYEQYF. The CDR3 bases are TGTGCCAGCAGCCGACAGCTCCCCTACGAGCAGTACTTC.

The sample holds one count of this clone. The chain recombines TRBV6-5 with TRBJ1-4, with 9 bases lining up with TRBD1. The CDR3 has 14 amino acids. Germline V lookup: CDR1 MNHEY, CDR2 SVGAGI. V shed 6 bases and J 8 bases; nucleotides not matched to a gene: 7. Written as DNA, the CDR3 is TGTGCCAGCAGATCTCGACAGGGGGGAGAAAAACTGTTTTTT. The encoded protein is CASRSRQGGEKLFF.

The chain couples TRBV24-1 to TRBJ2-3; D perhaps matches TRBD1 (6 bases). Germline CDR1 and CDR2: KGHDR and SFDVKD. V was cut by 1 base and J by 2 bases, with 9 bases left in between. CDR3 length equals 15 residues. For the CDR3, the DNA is TGTGCCACCAGTGATTTTAGGGGGAACACAGATACGCAGTATTTT. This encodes CATSDFRGNTDTQYF.

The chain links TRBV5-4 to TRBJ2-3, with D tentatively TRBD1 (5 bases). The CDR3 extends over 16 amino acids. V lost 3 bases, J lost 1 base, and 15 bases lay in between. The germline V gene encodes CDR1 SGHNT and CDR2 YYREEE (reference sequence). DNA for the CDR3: TGTGCCAGCAGCTGGGTTAGGGGTGTTGGCACAGATACGCAGTATTTT. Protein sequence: CASSWVRGVGTDTQYF.

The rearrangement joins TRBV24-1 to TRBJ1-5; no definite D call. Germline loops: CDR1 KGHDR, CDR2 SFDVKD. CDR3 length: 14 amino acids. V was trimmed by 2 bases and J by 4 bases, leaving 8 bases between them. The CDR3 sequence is CATSDSGLNQPQHF. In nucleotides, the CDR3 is TGTGCCACCAGTGATTCTGGACTTAATCAGCCCCAGCATTTT.

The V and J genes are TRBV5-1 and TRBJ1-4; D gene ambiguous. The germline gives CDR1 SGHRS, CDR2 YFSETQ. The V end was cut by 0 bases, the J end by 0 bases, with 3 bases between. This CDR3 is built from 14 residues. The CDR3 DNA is TGCGCCAGCAGCTTGGCAACAACTAATGAAAAACTGTTTTTT. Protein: CASSLATTNEKLFF.

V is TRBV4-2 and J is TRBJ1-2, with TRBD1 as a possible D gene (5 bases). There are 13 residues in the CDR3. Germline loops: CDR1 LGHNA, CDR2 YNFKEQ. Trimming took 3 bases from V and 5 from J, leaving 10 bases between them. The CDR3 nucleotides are TGTGCCAGCAGCCAGGGGCGGGGGTATGGCTACACCTTC. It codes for CASSQGRGYGYTF.

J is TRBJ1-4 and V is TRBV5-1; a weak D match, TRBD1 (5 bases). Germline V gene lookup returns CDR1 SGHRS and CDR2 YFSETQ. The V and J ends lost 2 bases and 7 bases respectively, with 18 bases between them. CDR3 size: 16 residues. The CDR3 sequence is CASSFLGLAAGEKLFF. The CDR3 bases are TGCGCCAGCAGCTTTCTGGGACTGGCGGCTGGTGAAAAACTGTTTTTT.

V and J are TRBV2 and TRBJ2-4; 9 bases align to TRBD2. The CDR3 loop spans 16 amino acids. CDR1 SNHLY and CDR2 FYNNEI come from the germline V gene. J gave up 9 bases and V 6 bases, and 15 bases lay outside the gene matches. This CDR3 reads CASRPRGTSTWGIQYF. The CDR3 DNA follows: TGTGCCAGCAGGCCCCGCGGGACTAGCACGTGGGGCATTCAGTACTTC.

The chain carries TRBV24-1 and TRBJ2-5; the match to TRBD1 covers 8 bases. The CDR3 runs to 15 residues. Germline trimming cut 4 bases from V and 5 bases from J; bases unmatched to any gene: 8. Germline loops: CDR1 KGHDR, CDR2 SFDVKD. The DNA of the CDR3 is TGTGCCACCAGTGACGTGGCAGGGGGCGCGGAGACCCAGTACTTC. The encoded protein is CATSDVAGGAETQYF.